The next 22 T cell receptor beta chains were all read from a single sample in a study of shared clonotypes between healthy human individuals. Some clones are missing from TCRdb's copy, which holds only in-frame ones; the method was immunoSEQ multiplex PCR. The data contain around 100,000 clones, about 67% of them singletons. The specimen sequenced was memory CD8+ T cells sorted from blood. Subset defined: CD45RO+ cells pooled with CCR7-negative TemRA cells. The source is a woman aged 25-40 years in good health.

Here the CDR3 DNA reads TGTGCCAGCCATAGGGCAGCTCTTATCAATCAGCCCCAGCATTTT. It yields the protein CASHRAALINQPQHF. The chain links TRBV2 to TRBJ1-5; D not resolved. This CDR3 has 15 amino acids. Germline V gives CDR1 SNHLY, CDR2 FYNNEI. Trimming took 8 bases from V and 3 from J, leaving 17 bases between them.

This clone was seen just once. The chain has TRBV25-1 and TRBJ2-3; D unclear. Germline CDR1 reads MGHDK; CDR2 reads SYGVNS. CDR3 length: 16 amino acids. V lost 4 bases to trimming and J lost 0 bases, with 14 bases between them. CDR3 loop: CASSASLETSTDTQYF. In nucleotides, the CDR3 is TGTGCCAGCAGTGCATCGCTAGAGACTAGCACAGATACGCAGTATTTT.

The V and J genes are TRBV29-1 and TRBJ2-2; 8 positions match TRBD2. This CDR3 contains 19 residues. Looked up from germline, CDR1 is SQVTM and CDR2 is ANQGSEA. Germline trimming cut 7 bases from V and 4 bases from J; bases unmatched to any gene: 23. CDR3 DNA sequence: TGCAGCGCCGAAGGGACCGGACTAGCCCGGGGTGGTGGCACCGGGGAGCTGTTTTTT. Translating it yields CSAEGTGLARGGGTGELFF.

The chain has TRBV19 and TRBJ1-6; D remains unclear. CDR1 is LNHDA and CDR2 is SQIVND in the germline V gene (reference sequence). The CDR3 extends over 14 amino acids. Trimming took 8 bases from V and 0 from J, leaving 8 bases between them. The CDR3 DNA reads TGTGCCAGTCAGTTCAGCTCCTATAATTCACCCCTCCACTTT. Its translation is CASQFSSYNSPLHF. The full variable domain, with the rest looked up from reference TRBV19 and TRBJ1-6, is DGGITQSPKYLFRKEGQNVTLSCEQNLNHDAMYWYRQDPGQGLRLIYYSQIVNDFQKGDIAEGYSVSREKKESFPLTVTSAQKNPTAFYLCASQFSSYNSPLHFGNGTRLTVT.

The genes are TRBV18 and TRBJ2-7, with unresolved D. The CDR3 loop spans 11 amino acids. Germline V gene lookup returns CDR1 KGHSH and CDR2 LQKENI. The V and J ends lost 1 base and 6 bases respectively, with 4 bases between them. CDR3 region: CASSPRGEQYF. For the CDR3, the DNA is TGTGCCAGCTCACCACGCGGCGAGCAGTACTTC. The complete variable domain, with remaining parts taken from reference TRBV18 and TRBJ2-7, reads NAGVMQNPRHLVRRRGQEARLRCSPMKGHSHVYWYRQLPEEGLKFMVYLQKENIIDESGMPKERFSAEFPKEGPSILRIQQVVRGDSAAYFCASSPRGEQYFGPGTRLTVT.

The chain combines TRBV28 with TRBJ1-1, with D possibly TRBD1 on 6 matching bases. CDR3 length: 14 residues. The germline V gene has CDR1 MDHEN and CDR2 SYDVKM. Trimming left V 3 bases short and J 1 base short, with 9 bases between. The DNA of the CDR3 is TGTGCCAGCAGTTTTAGGGGGTCGAACACTGAAGCTTTCTTT. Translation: CASSFRGSNTEAFF.

DNA for the CDR3: TGTGCCATCAGTAGGGAGGGTGGCGGAGAGACCCAGTACTTC. It codes for CAISREGGGETQYF. The chain couples TRBV10-3 to TRBJ2-5; 7 bases agree with TRBD2. This CDR3 contains 14 residues. Trimming at V came to 5 bases and at J to 4 bases, leaving 7 bases not matched to a gene. Germline CDR1 ENHRY, CDR2 SYGVKD.

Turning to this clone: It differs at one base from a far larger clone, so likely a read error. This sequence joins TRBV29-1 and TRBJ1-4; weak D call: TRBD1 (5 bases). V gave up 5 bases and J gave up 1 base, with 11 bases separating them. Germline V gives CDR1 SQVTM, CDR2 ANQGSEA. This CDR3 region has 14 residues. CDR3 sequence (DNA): TGCAGCGTTAGGGCTCAGGGAACTAATGAAAAACTGTTTTTT. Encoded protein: CSVRAQGTNEKLFF.

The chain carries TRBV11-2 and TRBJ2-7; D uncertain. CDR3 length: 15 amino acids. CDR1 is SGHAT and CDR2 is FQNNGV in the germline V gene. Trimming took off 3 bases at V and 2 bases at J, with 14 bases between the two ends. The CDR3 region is CASSFGGWGTYEQYF. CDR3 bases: TGTGCCAGCAGCTTTGGCGGTTGGGGAACCTACGAGCAGTACTTC.

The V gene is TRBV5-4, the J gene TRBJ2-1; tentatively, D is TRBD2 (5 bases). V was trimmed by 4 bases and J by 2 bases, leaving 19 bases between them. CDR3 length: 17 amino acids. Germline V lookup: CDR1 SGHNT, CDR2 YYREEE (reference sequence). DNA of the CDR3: TGTGCCAGCAGCCAAGATCATGCTAGCAGCCCCTACAATGAGCAGTTCTTC. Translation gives CASSQDHASSPYNEQFF.

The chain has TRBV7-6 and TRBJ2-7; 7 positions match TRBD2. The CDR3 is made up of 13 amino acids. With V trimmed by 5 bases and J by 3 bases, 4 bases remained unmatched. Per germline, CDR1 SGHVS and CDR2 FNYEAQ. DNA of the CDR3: TGTGCCAGCAGCGACCTAGCGGACTACGAGCAGTACTTC. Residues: CASSDLADYEQYF.

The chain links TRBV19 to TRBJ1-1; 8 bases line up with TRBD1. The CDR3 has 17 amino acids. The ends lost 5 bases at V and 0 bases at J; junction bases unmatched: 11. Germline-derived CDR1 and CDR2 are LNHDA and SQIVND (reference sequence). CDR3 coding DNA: TGTGCCAGTAGTCCCAGGGGGCAGGGCCTAATGAACACTGAAGCTTTCTTT. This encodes CASSPRGQGLMNTEAFF.

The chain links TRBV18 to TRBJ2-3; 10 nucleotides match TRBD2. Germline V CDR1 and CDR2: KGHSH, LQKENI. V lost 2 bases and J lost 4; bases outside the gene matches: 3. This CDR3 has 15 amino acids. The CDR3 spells CASSPGLAGADTQYF. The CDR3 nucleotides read TGTGCCAGCTCACCAGGCCTAGCGGGAGCAGATACGCAGTATTTT.

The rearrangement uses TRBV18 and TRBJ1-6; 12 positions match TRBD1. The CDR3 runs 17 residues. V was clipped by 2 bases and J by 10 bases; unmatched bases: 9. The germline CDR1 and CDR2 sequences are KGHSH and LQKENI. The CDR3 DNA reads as TGTGCCAGCTCACCAAACCCAGGGACAGGGGGCGCATCACCCCTCCACTTT. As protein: CASSPNPGTGGASPLHF.

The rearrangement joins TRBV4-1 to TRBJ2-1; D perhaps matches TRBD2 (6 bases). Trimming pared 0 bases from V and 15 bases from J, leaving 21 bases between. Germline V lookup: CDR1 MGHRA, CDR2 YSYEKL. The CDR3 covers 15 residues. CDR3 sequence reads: CASSQEGGSTDRGFF. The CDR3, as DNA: TGCGCCAGCAGCCAAGAGGGAGGATCGACTGACCGTGGGTTCTTC.

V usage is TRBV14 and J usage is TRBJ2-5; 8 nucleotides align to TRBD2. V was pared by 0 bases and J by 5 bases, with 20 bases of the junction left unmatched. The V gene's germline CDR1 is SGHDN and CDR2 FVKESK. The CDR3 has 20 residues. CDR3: CASSQEDITFGSGIGETQYF. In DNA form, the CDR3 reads TGTGCCAGCAGCCAAGAAGACATTACCTTCGGTAGCGGGATAGGTGAGACCCAGTACTTC.

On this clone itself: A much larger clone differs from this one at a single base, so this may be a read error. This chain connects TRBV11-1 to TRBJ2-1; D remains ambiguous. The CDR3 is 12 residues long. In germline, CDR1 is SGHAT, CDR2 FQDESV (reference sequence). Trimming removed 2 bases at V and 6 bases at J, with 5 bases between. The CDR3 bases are TGTGCCAGCAGCTTAATGGGCAATGAGCAGTTCTTC. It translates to CASSLMGNEQFF.

The CDR3 protein is CASSKNAVSSYNEQFF. In nucleotides, the CDR3 is TGTGCCAGCAGCAAAAACGCGGTAAGCTCCTACAATGAGCAGTTCTTC. V and J are TRBV7-2 and TRBJ2-1; D gene uncertain. Per germline, CDR1 SGHTA and CDR2 FQGNSA. The CDR3 sequence is 16 residues long. V lost 5 bases and J lost 0, with 14 bases in between.

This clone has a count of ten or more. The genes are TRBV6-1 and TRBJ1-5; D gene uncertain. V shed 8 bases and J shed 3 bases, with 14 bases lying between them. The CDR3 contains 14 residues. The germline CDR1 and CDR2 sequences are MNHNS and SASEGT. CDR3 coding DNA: TGTGCCAGCTCAACGTCCGGGGACAATCAGCCCCAGCATTTT. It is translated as CASSTSGDNQPQHF.

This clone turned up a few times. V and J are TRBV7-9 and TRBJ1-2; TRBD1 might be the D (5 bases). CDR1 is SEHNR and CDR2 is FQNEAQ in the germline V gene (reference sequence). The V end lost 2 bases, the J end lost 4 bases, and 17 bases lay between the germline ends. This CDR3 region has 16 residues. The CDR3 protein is CASSLSAPYGAYGYTF. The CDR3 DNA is TGTGCCAGCAGCTTAAGCGCCCCATACGGGGCCTATGGCTACACCTTC.

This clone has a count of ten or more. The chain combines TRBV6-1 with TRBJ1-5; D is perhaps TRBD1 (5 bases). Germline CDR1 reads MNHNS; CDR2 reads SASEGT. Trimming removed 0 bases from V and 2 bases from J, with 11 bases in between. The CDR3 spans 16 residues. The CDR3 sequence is CASSEAVGVGNQPQHF. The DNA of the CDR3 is TGTGCCAGCAGTGAAGCGGTAGGGGTGGGCAATCAGCCCCAGCATTTT.

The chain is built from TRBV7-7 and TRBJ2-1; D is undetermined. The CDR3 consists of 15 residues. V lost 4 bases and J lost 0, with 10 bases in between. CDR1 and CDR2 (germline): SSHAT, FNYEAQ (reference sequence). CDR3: CASSSAGSSYNEQFF. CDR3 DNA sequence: TGTGCCAGCAGCTCGGCCGGTAGCTCCTACAATGAGCAGTTCTTC.